This TCR beta chain is drawn from a study of cytomegalovirus exposure and HLA in healthy donors. Germline V gene sequence: CDR1 SGDLS, CDR2 YYNGEE. J gave up 6 bases and V 0 bases, and 6 bases lay outside the gene matches. CDR3 size: 16 residues. 60 Vbeta and 13 Jbeta primers were used in PCR. The repertoire was sequenced with immunoSEQ multiplex PCR; TCRdb's copy has only in-frame clones and lacks some. The sample includes tens of thousands of clones, around 80% of them seen just once. The TCR was taken from a man aged 50 to 59 in good health and CMV-seropositive. Sequencing used PBMCs. This chain uses TRBV9 with TRBJ2-2; TRBD2 aligns across 9 bases. CDR3 sequence reads: CASSVATGLAAGELFF. In nucleotides, the CDR3 is TGTGCCAGCAGCGTAGCTACGGGACTAGCAGCCGGGGAGCTGTTTTTT.